This T cell receptor (beta chain) was retrieved from a study of human T cells and chemical hapten exposure. Time point noted: pre-sensitization, week 0. Treatment indicated: therapeutic diphenylcyclopropenone sensitization with weekly scalp DPC. Patches went on only after blood had been drawn each time. V lost 6 bases and J 3 bases, leaving 9 bases between the germline ends. The CDR3 length is 14 residues. Germline CDR1 is SNHLY and CDR2 is FYNNEI. This clonotype appeared many times. Individual cDNA molecules received unique molecular identifiers in the library. MiXCR, applied by TCRdb to the RACE reads, yields one record per CDR3 protein. Here the sample spans more than 55,000 distinct CDR3 sequences, approximately 10% being singletons.

The specimen comprised whole blood, sampled in connection with sensitization to the hapten diphenylcyclopropenone (DPC). The rearrangement uses TRBV2 and TRBJ1-6; D uncertain. The receptor comes from a middle-aged man with alopecia areata. Some clones in this sample may be carry-over from other donors' samples. CDR3 protein: CASRPGDYNSPLHF. The CDR3 DNA follows: TGTGCCAGCAGGCCAGGCGACTATAATTCACCCCTCCACTTT.